The 13 T cell receptor beta chains given below trace back to one sample, sequenced in a study of CD8 T cells in ankylosing spondylitis. TCRdb reanalysed the 5' RACE reads using MiXCR and keeps one entry per CDR3 protein. The sample lists approximately 220,000 distinct CDR3 sequences, approximately 20% occurring once. Findings and limits, study-wide: Blood of patients with ankylosing spondylitis appeared to be characterized by a TCR beta motif of eight highly homologous variants.

No antigen is known for these receptors. Sequenced input: blood, either unsorted or a sorted T cell fraction (not recorded which). The receptors were sampled from a male donor with ankylosing spondylitis.

This clonotype has at least ten counts. The chain couples TRBV7-9 to TRBJ2-1; D remains ambiguous. Germline CDR1 and CDR2: SEHNR and FQNEAQ (reference sequence). The CDR3 loop spans 12 amino acids. Trimming took off 1 base at V and 6 bases at J, with 4 bases between the two ends. The DNA of the CDR3 is TGTGCCAGCAGCTTAGTTATCAATGAGCAGTTCTTC. This codes for CASSLVINEQFF.

This chain connects TRBV7-9 to TRBJ2-1; no clear D. CDR1 is SEHNR and CDR2 is FQNEAQ in the germline V gene (reference sequence). CDR3 size: 16 residues. The V end lost 2 bases, the J end lost 4 bases, and 15 bases lay between the germline ends. CDR3 sequence reads: CASSLTGQEIYNEQFF. As DNA, the CDR3 is TGTGCCAGCAGCTTAACCGGTCAGGAAATTTACAATGAGCAGTTCTTC.

The rearrangement joins TRBV11-2 to TRBJ2-7; possibly TRBD2 for D (6 bases). V was pared by 7 bases and J by 9 bases, with 25 bases between. The CDR3 extends over 15 amino acids. Germline V gene data show CDR1 as SGHAT and CDR2 as FQNNGV. The CDR3 DNA is TGTGCCAGCACAATGGGTAGTGCGGGGCCCCCTCTGCAGTACTTC. Amino acid sequence: CASTMGSAGPPLQYF.

This clonotype was seen only a few times. The chain joins TRBV4-3 to TRBJ2-7, with D hard to call. Germline CDR1 LGHNA, CDR2 YSLEER. This CDR3 has 15 residues. V was trimmed by 0 bases and J by 4 bases, leaving 13 bases between them. The CDR3 DNA sequence: TGCGCCAGCAGCCAAGATTCGGGCCCGTATTACGAGCAGTACTTC. As protein: CASSQDSGPYYEQYF.

The genes are TRBV15 and TRBJ1-5; 8 nucleotides match TRBD1. With V trimmed by 5 bases and J by 2 bases, 5 bases remained unmatched. Germline loops: CDR1 LNHNV, CDR2 YYDKDF (reference sequence). CDR3 length: 15 amino acids. CDR3 nucleotides: TGTGCCACCAGCCTGCTACAGGGGGGCAATCAGCCCCAGCATTTT. Its protein is CATSLLQGGNQPQHF.

This sequence joins TRBV6-5 and TRBJ2-5; the match to TRBD2 covers 9 bases. This CDR3 is built from 16 residues. In germline, CDR1 is MNHEY, CDR2 SVGAGI. Trimming removed 3 bases from V and 2 bases from J; junction bases left unmatched: 7. The CDR3 bases are TGTGCCAGCAGTTATGCTAGGCTAGCGGGACAAGAGACCCAGTACTTC. It codes for CASSYARLAGQETQYF.

This sequence joins TRBV7-9 and TRBJ2-3; maybe TRBD1 (6 bases). This CDR3 region has 17 residues. The V and J ends lost 5 bases and 5 bases respectively, with 23 bases between them. Per the germline V gene, CDR1 is SEHNR and CDR2 is FQNEAQ (reference sequence). CDR3 amino acids: CASSTWRQAPWGDTQYF. The CDR3 nucleotides read TGTGCCAGCAGCACCTGGAGACAGGCCCCCTGGGGAGATACGCAGTATTTT.

This chain connects TRBV4-1 to TRBJ1-5; tentative D call: TRBD1 (6 bases). This CDR3 is built from 15 residues. V shed 0 bases and J shed 6 bases, with 12 bases lying between them. Germline V CDR1 and CDR2: MGHRA, YSYEKL. Here the CDR3 reads CASSQDPGDGQPQHF. In DNA form, the CDR3 reads TGCGCCAGCAGCCAAGACCCAGGGGACGGTCAGCCCCAGCATTTT.

This clonotype was seen a few times. The chain couples TRBV27 to TRBJ2-7; 9 bases line up with TRBD1. Germline V lookup: CDR1 MNHEY, CDR2 SMNVEV (reference sequence). The CDR3 runs 15 residues. The J segment lost 6 bases and the V segment lost 1 base, leaving 7 bases of the junction unmatched. The CDR3, as DNA: TGTGCCAGCAGTTTATTGGGGACAGGGTACGGCGAGCAGTACTTC. As protein: CASSLLGTGYGEQYF.

The V and J genes are TRBV6-2 or TRBV6-3 and TRBJ2-5; a weak D match, TRBD2 (6 bases). Looked up from germline, CDR1 is MNHEY and CDR2 is SVGEGT. CDR3 length: 14 residues. V was shortened by 8 bases and J by 2 bases, with 15 bases between the two germline ends. CDR3 in DNA: TGTGCCAGCGGCAGTCCTAGCGAGCAAGAGACCCAGTACTTC. Encoded protein: CASGSPSEQETQYF.

The CDR3 bases are TGTGCCAGCAGCTTATATGGATTCGACGAGCAGTACTTC. It encodes CASSLYGFDEQYF. The gene calls are TRBV11-3 and TRBJ2-7; no reliable D call. Germline loops: CDR1 SGHNT, CDR2 YENEEA. CDR3 size: 13 residues. Between the trimmed V and J ends, which lost 2 bases and 5 bases, there was a span of 10 bases.

This clonotype has a handful of counts. The chain couples TRBV28 to TRBJ2-7; no clear D. V was trimmed by 9 bases and J by 3 bases, leaving 18 bases between them. The germline V gene encodes CDR1 MDHEN and CDR2 SYDVKM. The CDR3 is made up of 14 amino acids. The CDR3 loop is CARLLGCAGYEQYF. CDR3 bases: TGTGCCAGGCTACTGGGGTGCGCAGGCTACGAGCAGTACTTC.

The V call is TRBV7-9, the J call TRBJ2-3, with 7 bases fitting TRBD1. J was trimmed by 0 bases and V by 1 base; bases with no gene match: 4. CDR3 length equals 16 residues. Germline loops: CDR1 SEHNR, CDR2 FQNEAQ (reference sequence). The CDR3 DNA sequence: TGTGCCAGCAGCTTAGGGGACAGTAGCAGCACAGATACGCAGTATTTT. Amino acids: CASSLGDSSSTDTQYF.